This T cell receptor beta chain was sequenced for a study of OX40 agonist ivuxolimab in advanced cancers. Study background: Participants, roughly 80% male, averaged about 59 years of age, ranging from roughly 23 to 90.

The data were produced by immunoSEQ multiplex PCR, yet TCRdb's version contains in-frame clones alone and is incomplete. The table includes fewer than 70,000 clones, around 84% detected once. This clone appeared a single time. From germline, CDR1 is SGHTA and CDR2 FQGNSA. CDR3 size: 13 residues. V shed 2 bases, J shed 4 bases, and the junction held 0 bases outside the gene matches. The TCR sequence derives from an adult with an advanced solid tumor such as melanoma, head and neck, liver or kidney cancer. Material: CD4+ or CD8+ T cells sorted from blood, obtained in a trial of the OX40 agonist ivuxolimab. The gene calls are TRBV7-2 and TRBJ2-5, with 8 nucleotides matching TRBD2. Written as DNA, the CDR3 is TGTGCCAGCAGCTTAAGCGGGGGAGAGACCCAGTACTTC. Protein sequence: CASSLSGGETQYF.